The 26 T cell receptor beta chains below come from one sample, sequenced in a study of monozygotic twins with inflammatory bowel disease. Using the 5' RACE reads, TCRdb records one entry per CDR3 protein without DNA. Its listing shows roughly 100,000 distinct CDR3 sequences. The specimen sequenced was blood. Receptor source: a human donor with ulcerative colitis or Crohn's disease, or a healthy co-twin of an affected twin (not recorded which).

This CDR3 reads CASSLNGPTDTQYF. The chain has TRBV7-8 and TRBJ2-3; TCRdb names TRBD2, which stays unverified in the absence of DNA. Germline CDR1 reads SGHVS; CDR2 reads FQNEAQ. The CDR3 consists of 14 residues.

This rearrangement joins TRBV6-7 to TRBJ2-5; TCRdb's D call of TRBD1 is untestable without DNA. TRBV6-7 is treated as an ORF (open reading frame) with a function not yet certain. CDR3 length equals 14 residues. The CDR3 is CASSTRDPTETQYF.

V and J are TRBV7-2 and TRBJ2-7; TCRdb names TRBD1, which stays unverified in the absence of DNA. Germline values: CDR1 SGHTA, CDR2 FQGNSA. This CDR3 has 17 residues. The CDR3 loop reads CASSGHGGHEEFYEQYF.

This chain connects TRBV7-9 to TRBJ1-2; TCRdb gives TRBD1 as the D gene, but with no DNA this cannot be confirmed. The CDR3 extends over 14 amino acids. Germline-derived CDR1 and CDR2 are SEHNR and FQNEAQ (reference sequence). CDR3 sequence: CASSSGNQGYGYTF.

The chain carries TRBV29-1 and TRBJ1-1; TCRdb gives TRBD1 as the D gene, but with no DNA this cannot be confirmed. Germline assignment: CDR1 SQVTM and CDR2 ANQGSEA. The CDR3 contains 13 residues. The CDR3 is CSVTGWANTEAFF.

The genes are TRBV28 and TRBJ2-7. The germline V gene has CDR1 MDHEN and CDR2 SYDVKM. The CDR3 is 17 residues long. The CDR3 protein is CASSVFTVTLQTYEQYF. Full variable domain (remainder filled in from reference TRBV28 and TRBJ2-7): DVKVTQSSRYLVKRTGEKVFLECVQDMDHENMFWYRQDPGLGLRLIYFSYDVKMKEKGDIPEGYSVSREKKERFSLILESASTNQTSMYLCASSVFTVTLQTYEQYFGPGTRLTVT.

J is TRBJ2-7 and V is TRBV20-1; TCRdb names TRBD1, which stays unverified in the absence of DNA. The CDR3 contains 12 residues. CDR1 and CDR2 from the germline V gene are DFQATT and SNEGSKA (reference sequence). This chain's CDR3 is CSARPRGGEQYF.

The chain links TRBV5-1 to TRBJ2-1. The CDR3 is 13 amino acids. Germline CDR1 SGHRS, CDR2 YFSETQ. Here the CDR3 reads CASDGAMGNEQFF.

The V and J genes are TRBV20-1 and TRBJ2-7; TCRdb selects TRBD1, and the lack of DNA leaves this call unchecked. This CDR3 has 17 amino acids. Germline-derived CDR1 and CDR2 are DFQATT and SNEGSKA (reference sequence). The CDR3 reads CSARLSGVGTDPYEQYF.

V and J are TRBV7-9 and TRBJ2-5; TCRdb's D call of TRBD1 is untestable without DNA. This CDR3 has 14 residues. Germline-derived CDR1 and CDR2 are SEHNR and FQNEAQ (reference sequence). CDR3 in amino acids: CASNPGGYQETQYF.

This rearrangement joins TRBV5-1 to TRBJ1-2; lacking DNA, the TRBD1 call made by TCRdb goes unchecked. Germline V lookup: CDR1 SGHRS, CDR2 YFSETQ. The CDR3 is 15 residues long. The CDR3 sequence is CASSLGAGSTYGYTF.

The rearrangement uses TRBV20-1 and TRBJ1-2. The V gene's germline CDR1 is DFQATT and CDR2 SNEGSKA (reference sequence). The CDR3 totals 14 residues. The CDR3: CSARRRNSNYGYTF.

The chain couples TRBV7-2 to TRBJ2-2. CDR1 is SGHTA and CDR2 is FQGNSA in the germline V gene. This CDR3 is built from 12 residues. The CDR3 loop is CASSPFSGELFF.

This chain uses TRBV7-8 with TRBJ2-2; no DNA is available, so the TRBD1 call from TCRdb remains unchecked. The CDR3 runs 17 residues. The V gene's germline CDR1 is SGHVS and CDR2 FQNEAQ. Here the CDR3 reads CASSSTPGGGTTGELFF.

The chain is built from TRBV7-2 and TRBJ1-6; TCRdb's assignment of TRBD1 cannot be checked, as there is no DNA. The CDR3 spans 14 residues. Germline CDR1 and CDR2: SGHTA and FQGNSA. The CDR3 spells CASSPGTGGLPLHF.

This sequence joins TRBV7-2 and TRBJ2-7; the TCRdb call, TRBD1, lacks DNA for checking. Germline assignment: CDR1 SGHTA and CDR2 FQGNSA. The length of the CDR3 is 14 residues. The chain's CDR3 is CASSLRQGVDEQYF.

CDR3 loop: CASSGTLDAVYQPQHF. This chain links TRBV19 with TRBJ1-5; TCRdb's D call, TRBD1, is unchecked because there is no DNA. The CDR3 is made up of 16 amino acids. Germline V CDR1 and CDR2: LNHDA, SQIVND (reference sequence).

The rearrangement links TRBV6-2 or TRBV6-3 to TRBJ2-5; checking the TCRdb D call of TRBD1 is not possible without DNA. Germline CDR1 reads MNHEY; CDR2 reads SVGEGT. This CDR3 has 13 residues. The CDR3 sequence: CASSFTDKKGQYF.

CDR3 residues: CSAPTDNTDTQYF. The chain joins TRBV29-1 to TRBJ2-3; TCRdb names TRBD1, which stays unverified in the absence of DNA. The CDR3 runs to 13 residues. Germline V gene lookup returns CDR1 SQVTM and CDR2 ANQGSEA.

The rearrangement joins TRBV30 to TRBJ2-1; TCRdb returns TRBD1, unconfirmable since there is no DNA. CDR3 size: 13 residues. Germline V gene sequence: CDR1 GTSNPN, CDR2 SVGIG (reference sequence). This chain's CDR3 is CAWSGGTGVEQFF.

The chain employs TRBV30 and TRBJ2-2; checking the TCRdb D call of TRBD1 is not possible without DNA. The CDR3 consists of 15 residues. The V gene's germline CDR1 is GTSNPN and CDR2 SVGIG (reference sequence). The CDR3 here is CAWSVLAGGTGELFF.

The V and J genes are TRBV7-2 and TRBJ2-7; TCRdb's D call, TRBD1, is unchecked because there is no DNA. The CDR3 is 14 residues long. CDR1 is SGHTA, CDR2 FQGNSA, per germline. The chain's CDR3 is CASSLAPAGYEQYF.

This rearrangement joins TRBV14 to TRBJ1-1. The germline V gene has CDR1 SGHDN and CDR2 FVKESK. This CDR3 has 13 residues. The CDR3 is CASSQGGYTEAFF.

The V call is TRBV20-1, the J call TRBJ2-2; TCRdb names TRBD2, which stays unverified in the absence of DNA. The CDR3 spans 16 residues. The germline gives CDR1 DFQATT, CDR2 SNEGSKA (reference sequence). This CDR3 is CSARDSGLTYTGELFF.

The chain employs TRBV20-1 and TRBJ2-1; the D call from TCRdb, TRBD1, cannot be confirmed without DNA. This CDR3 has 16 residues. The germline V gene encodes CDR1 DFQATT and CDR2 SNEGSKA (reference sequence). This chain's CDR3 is CSARDLQGAKYNEQFF.

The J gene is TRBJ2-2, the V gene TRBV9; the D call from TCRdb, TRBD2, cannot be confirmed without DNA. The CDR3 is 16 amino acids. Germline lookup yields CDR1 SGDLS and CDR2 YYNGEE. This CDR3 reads CASSGGLADPTGELFF.